The 17 T cell receptor beta chains below were found in one sample sequenced in a study of blood T cell repertoires in COVID-19. Some clones are missing from TCRdb's copy, which holds only in-frame ones; the method was immunoSEQ multiplex PCR. The profile shows roughly 100,000 clones, around four fifths of them singletons. The material sequenced was peripheral blood. The receptors were gathered from a man aged 55 to 70 with active or convalescent COVID-19.

The V call is TRBV3-1 (or the pseudogene TRBV3-2), the J call TRBJ2-7; TRBD2 matches at 10 bases. V shed 4 bases and J 5 bases; nucleotides not matched to a gene: 8. This CDR3 is 15 amino acids long. The germline V gene has CDR1 LGHDT and CDR2 YNNKEL (reference sequence). The CDR3 region is CASSPASGRSDEQYF. CDR3 bases: TGTGCCAGCAGCCCAGCTAGCGGGAGATCGGACGAGCAGTACTTC.

The genes are TRBV3-1 (or the pseudogene TRBV3-2) and TRBJ2-1; D is ambiguous. V was clipped by 0 bases and J by 8 bases, with 11 bases between them. The length of the CDR3 is 14 residues. CDR1 is LGHDT and CDR2 is YNNKEL in the germline V gene (reference sequence). The CDR3 sequence: CASSQELPSDEQFF. CDR3 coding DNA: TGTGCCAGCAGCCAAGAACTACCTTCGGATGAGCAGTTCTTC.

V usage is TRBV7-2 and J usage is TRBJ2-5, with TRBD1 as a possible D gene (6 bases). CDR3 size: 16 residues. CDR1 and CDR2 (germline): SGHTA, FQGNSA. V was clipped by 5 bases and J by 2 bases, with 18 bases between them. CDR3 in DNA: TGTGCCAGCAGCCGCCAGACAGGCGGGTTTCAAGAGACCCAGTACTTC. It specifies CASSRQTGGFQETQYF.

The chain joins TRBV24-1 to TRBJ2-4; D perhaps matches TRBD2 (6 bases). CDR1 is KGHDR, CDR2 SFDVKD, per germline. CDR3 size: 16 residues. The V end lost 3 bases, the J end lost 4 bases, and 15 bases lay between the germline ends. This CDR3 is CATSDGGHRGKNIQYF. The CDR3 nucleotides read TGTGCCACCAGTGATGGAGGGCACCGGGGAAAAAACATTCAGTACTTC.

The V and J genes are TRBV2 and TRBJ2-2; 7 bases line up with TRBD1. CDR1 is SNHLY, CDR2 FYNNEI, per germline. J lost 3 bases, V lost 6 bases, and 1 base had no gene match. This CDR3 has 13 amino acids. The CDR3 here is CASSDRDTGELFF. The CDR3 nucleotides read TGTGCCAGCAGCGACAGGGACACCGGGGAGCTGTTTTTT.

This chain uses TRBV28 with TRBJ2-7, with D tentatively TRBD2 (7 bases). V was clipped by 4 bases and J by 5 bases, with 18 bases between them. CDR3 length: 15 residues. Germline CDR1 and CDR2: MDHEN and SYDVKM. CDR3 sequence reads: CASSYLRGGSNEQYF. The CDR3 DNA follows: TGTGCCAGCAGTTACCTCAGGGGAGGGAGCAACGAGCAGTACTTC.

The chain joins TRBV6-4 to TRBJ2-3, with D possibly being TRBD2 (6 bases). V was pared by 1 base and J by 6 bases, with 14 bases between. Germline-derived CDR1 and CDR2 are MRHNA and SNTAGT. This CDR3 contains 15 residues. The CDR3 sequence: CASSDYAGRGDTQYF. The CDR3 DNA reads TGTGCCAGCAGTGACTATGCGGGCCGGGGGGATACGCAGTATTTT.

The chain uses TRBV27 and TRBJ2-1, with D possibly TRBD2 on 5 matching bases. The ends were cut back, 2 bases at V and 2 bases at J, with 7 bases in the middle. Per the germline V gene, CDR1 is MNHEY and CDR2 is SMNVEV (reference sequence). The length of the CDR3 is 14 residues. CDR3 in DNA: TGTGCCAGCAGTTTACACGGGACCTACAATGAGCAGTTCTTC. It yields the protein CASSLHGTYNEQFF.

The chain couples TRBV4-1 to TRBJ1-4; D perhaps matches TRBD1 (6 bases). Germline CDR1 reads MGHRA; CDR2 reads YSYEKL. The CDR3 sequence is 15 residues long. The V gene lost 0 bases and the J gene lost 8 bases, with 13 bases spanning the gap. In DNA, the CDR3 is TGCGCCAGCAGCCAAGATGGGACACCCCGGGAAAAACTGTTTTTT. Amino acids: CASSQDGTPREKLFF.

The chain recombines TRBV28 with TRBJ1-4; maybe TRBD1 (5 bases). The V end lost 5 bases, the J end lost 8 bases, and 18 bases lay between the germline ends. The germline gives CDR1 MDHEN, CDR2 SYDVKM. CDR3 length: 15 residues. The DNA of the CDR3 is TGTGCCAGCAGTCCCGGGGGGACGAGGCGCGAAAAACTGTTTTTT. Amino acid sequence: CASSPGGTRREKLFF.

The chain couples TRBV6-2 or TRBV6-3 to TRBJ1-2, with 7 bases matching TRBD1. V shed 4 bases and J 4 bases; nucleotides not matched to a gene: 3. The CDR3 sequence is 13 residues long. Germline assignment: CDR1 MNHEY and CDR2 SVGEGT. This CDR3 is CASSSQGVYGYTF. CDR3 coding DNA: TGTGCCAGCAGTTCCCAGGGGGTCTATGGCTACACCTTC.

The gene calls are TRBV6-2 or TRBV6-3 and TRBJ2-3; D is perhaps TRBD2 (5 bases). The CDR3 extends over 13 amino acids. Germline CDR1 is MNHEY and CDR2 is SVGEGT. Trimming cost V 1 base and J 7 bases, with 9 bases left between them. The CDR3 sequence: CASSYWTPNTQYF. The CDR3 bases are TGTGCCAGCAGTTACTGGACTCCGAATACGCAGTATTTT.

J is TRBJ2-1 and V is TRBV21-1; no DNA check was done on the table's D call, TRBD2. TRBV21-1 is flagged as a pseudogene. This CDR3 has 16 residues. This CDR3 reads CASSGRGVRFPNEQFF. The CDR3 DNA reads as TGTGCCAGCAGCGGCCGGGGGGTTAGGTTTCCCAATGAGCAGTTCTTC.

The rearrangement joins TRBV5-1 to TRBJ2-1; 10 bases align to TRBD2. This CDR3 contains 16 residues. Germline V gene lookup returns CDR1 SGHRS and CDR2 YFSETQ. The V and J ends lost 4 bases and 6 bases, in that order; junction bases with no gene match: 10. The CDR3 DNA is TGCGCCAGCAGCGCCATAACTAGCGGGACGGGCAATGAGCAGTTCTTC. Translated, it gives CASSAITSGTGNEQFF.

This chain links TRBV21-1 with TRBJ1-2; the table's D call of TRBD1 was not tested on the DNA. TRBV21-1 is marked as a pseudogene. The CDR3 is 15 residues long. The CDR3 region is CASSKVGGVPYGYTF. DNA of the CDR3: TGTGCCAGCAGCAAAGTAGGGGGAGTCCCCTATGGCTACACCTTC.

The V call is TRBV5-1, the J call TRBJ2-2; TRBD2 might be the D (5 bases). Trimming shortened V by 4 bases and J by 2 bases, and 9 bases separated the two germline ends. The CDR3 sequence is 14 residues long. Germline-derived CDR1 and CDR2 are SGHRS and YFSETQ. The DNA of the CDR3 is TGCGCCAGCAGCCCCGCGGGTAACACCGGGGAGCTGTTTTTT. The encoded protein is CASSPAGNTGELFF.

The rearrangement links TRBV4-2 to TRBJ1-1; the D gene is possibly TRBD1 (5 bases). The CDR3 has 15 residues. V gave up 2 bases and J gave up 3 bases, with 13 bases separating them. Germline assignment: CDR1 LGHNA and CDR2 YNFKEQ. The DNA for the CDR3 is TGTGCCAGCAGCCAACCCCCAACAGGAGACACTGAAGCTTTCTTT. This gives the protein CASSQPPTGDTEAFF.